This T cell receptor beta chain was captured in a study of cytomegalovirus exposure and HLA in healthy donors. Background on the study: Inside one of the first data releases sat tens of millions of unique TCRs taken from HLA-typed donors. Findings and limits, study-wide: In a later analysis, specific HLA alleles were associated with 15,000 or so TCR beta sequences at a 0.05 false discovery rate. Rarity held for most TCR sequences, but there were some public TCRs that occurred in many donors.

Unrecorded immune exposure was likely among donors, who were nominally healthy when sampled. Per germline, CDR1 MNHEY and CDR2 SMNVEV (reference sequence). J was trimmed by 2 bases and V by 6 bases; bases with no gene match: 7. The CDR3 sequence is 15 residues long. Researchers ran the PCR with 60 Vbeta and 13 Jbeta primers. TCRdb's table, derived via immunoSEQ multiplex PCR, lists solely in-frame clones and lacks some. Recorded for this sample: some 26,000 clones. Of note for this clone: Its specificity is unknown.

This chain connects TRBV27 to TRBJ2-1; 7 bases map to TRBD1. The source of this sequence is a male donor in good health and CMV-seropositive. The source material was PBMCs. CDR3 bases: TGTGCCAGCAGCCCCGGGACAGAGACCTACAATGAGCAGTTCTTC. It is translated as CASSPGTETYNEQFF.